This T cell receptor (beta chain) derives from a study of blood T cell repertoires in COVID-19. Across the study: T cells, B-cell-depleted T cells, or PBMCs provided the cDNA or gDNA that served as material.

The V segment lost 3 bases and the J segment 3 bases; nucleotides outside the gene matches: 7. The CDR3 runs to 16 residues. CDR1 is KGHDR, CDR2 SFDVKD, per germline. Profiling relied on immunoSEQ multiplex PCR, and the TCRdb table lists in-frame clones only, not all of them. The data hold approximately 300,000 clones, with approximately 91% observed a single time. In terms of age and location, participants ranged from roughly 18 to 100 years and lived in about two dozen US areas. Grouping used clinical history reported by participants in a survey and questionnaire. The clonotype originates from a woman aged 25 to 39 who had been exposed to COVID-19. The material sequenced was PBMCs or T cells enriched from blood (not recorded which). The chain joins TRBV24-1 to TRBJ1-3; 7 nucleotides line up with TRBD1. CDR3: CATSDEQGNHGNTIYF. CDR3 nucleotides: TGTGCCACCAGTGATGAACAGGGGAATCATGGAAACACCATATATTTT.